Listed below are T cell receptor beta chains from one sample, sequenced in a study of regulatory T cells in long-lasting Graves disease. TCRdb passed the multiplex PCR reads through MiXCR, listing each CDR3 protein once. The data contain some 410,000 distinct CDR3 sequences, less than 20% of them singletons. These same data were also listed under a study on T cells in Graves' hyperthyroidism and ophthalmopathy.

This sample comprised peripheral blood mononuclear cells (PBMCs), obtained at new diagnosis, from a patient treated with antithyroid drugs. Source of these receptors: a woman aged 25 to 45 with Graves disease. CDR3s include the opening cysteine and the closing phenylalanine or tryptophan. D genes are given only for firm matches. The size of a clone is reported for some rows only, either as once, few or many, or as a class for expanded clones.

cdr3_nt | cdr3_aa | j_call | d_call | v_call | clone_size
TGTGCCAGCAGCTCCTGGACTAGCGGGAGGTACGAGCAGTACTTC | CASSSWTSGRYEQYF | TRBJ2-7 | TRBD2 | TRBV5-6 | many
TGTGCCAGTAGCCTACAGGGCCCTTTAGGAAATCAGCCCCAGCATTTT | CASSLQGPLGNQPQHF | TRBJ1-5 | - | TRBV19 | -
TGTGCCAGCAGGAACCCAGGGGGCAACTATGGCTACACCTTC | CASRNPGGNYGYTF | TRBJ1-2 | TRBD1 | TRBV7-9 | many
TGTGCCAGCAGCTTAGGGACAGAAGGACGCGAGCAGTACTTC | CASSLGTEGREQYF | TRBJ2-7 | TRBD1 | TRBV3-1 | many
TGTGCCAGCAGTGAAGCCAGTCCACGGGTGAACACTGAAGCTTTCTTT | CASSEASPRVNTEAFF | TRBJ1-1 | - | TRBV2 | many
TGTGCCAGCAGCGTAGCGGTCTTGGACGGGGAGCTGTTTTTT | CASSVAVLDGELFF | TRBJ2-2 | - | TRBV9 | -
TGTGCCAGCAGTAACATAGCGGGAGGGTATGGGAGCACAGATACGCAGTATTTT | CASSNIAGGYGSTDTQYF | TRBJ2-3 | TRBD2 | TRBV27 | many
TGTGCCAGTAGGCCGGCCCCGGGGTTCACTGAAGCTTTCTTT | CASRPAPGFTEAFF | TRBJ1-1 | - | TRBV19 | -
TGTGCCAGCAGCTTGAGGGGGGACAGGGCTGGAAACACCATATATTTT | CASSLRGDRAGNTIYF | TRBJ1-3 | TRBD1 | TRBV5-5 | many
TGTGCCTGGACCCACGGGTCGCAAGCCTACGAGCAGTACTTC | CAWTHGSQAYEQYF | TRBJ2-7 | - | TRBV30 | many
TGCAGTGCTAAGTCTTGGCGGGAGGGGCTTTATGAGCAGTTCTTC | CSAKSWREGLYEQFF | TRBJ2-1 | TRBD2 | TRBV20-1 | -
TGTGCCAGCAGGGAGACGGGGCTTGTGGGCTACGAGCAGTACTTC | CASRETGLVGYEQYF | TRBJ2-7 | - | TRBV6-1 | few
TGTGCCAGCAGCCACACAGGGGGCGCGGGAAACACCATATATTTT | CASSHTGGAGNTIYF | TRBJ1-3 | TRBD1 | TRBV7-9 | few
TGTGCCAGCAGCCAACAAGGCCGGCCAACCTACGAGCAGTACTTC | CASSQQGRPTYEQYF | TRBJ2-7 | - | TRBV7-8 | many
TGTGCCAGCAGTTACAGGGCCACTCTAGCGGGAGTAGGTGAGCAGTTCTTC | CASSYRATLAGVGEQFF | TRBJ2-1 | TRBD2 | TRBV6-5 | many
TGTGCCAGCAGCTTAGGGACTAGCGGGAGGCCCGAGCAGTACTTC | CASSLGTSGRPEQYF | TRBJ2-7 | TRBD2 | TRBV7-2 | -
TGTGCCAGCATAGGGCAGGCGGACGGGGAGCTGTTTTTT | CASIGQADGELFF | TRBJ2-2 | - | TRBV28 | many
TGCGCCAGCAGCTTGGCCGGCAGGGGACTCTACCGAAGCTCCTACAATGAGCAGTTCTTC | CASSLAGRGLYRSSYNEQFF | TRBJ2-1 | - | TRBV5-1 | many
TGTGCCAGCAGTGAAACCGGGACAGCCAAAAACATTCAGTACTTC | CASSETGTAKNIQYF | TRBJ2-4 | - | TRBV6-2/TRBV6-3 | many
TGCAGTGCGCATTTGCCCGGGACAGGGAGTCACGAGCAGTACTTC | CSAHLPGTGSHEQYF | TRBJ2-7 | TRBD1 | TRBV20-1 | many
TGTGCCAGCAGCCAAGGAATACTAGCGGGAGGCCTGTATTTT | CASSQGILAGGLYF | TRBJ2-3 | TRBD2 | TRBV14 | few
TGTGCCAGCAGCTTACCGGGACACCCCCTTAATGAAAAACTGTTTTTT | CASSLPGHPLNEKLFF | TRBJ1-4 | - | TRBV5-8 | few
TGTGCCAGCTGGCAGGCTAGCGGGACCTACTCCTACGAGCAGTACTTC | CASWQASGTYSYEQYF | TRBJ2-7 | TRBD2 | TRBV6-1 | -
TGTGCCAGCAGTTTAGTGGGGACAGGGGGAACGGTTACGGCCCTCCACTTT | CASSLVGTGGTVTALHF | TRBJ1-6 | TRBD1 | TRBV28 | -
TGCAGTGCTCTGAGCGGGAGGGCGGATGAGCAGTTCTTC | CSALSGRADEQFF | TRBJ2-1 | TRBD2 | TRBV20-1 | many
TGCGCCAGCAGCCAGGGGACAGGGGGCTACACTGAAGCTTTCTTT | CASSQGTGGYTEAFF | TRBJ1-1 | TRBD1 | TRBV4-3 | few
TGTGCCAGCAGTGAAACCCCCGGGACTAGAGGGACCCAGTACTTC | CASSETPGTRGTQYF | TRBJ2-5 | TRBD2 | TRBV6-1 | -
TGTGCCAGCAGCTTGCGTTCCGGGACTAGCACAGATACGCAGTATTTT | CASSLRSGTSTDTQYF | TRBJ2-3 | - | TRBV5-6 | -
TGTGCCAGCGGTCTCTTCGGGATAAGCCCAGATACGCAGTATTTT | CASGLFGISPDTQYF | TRBJ2-3 | - | TRBV6-1 | many
TGCGCCAGCAGCTTGGGGCGGACAGGGTTCACAGATACGCAGTATTTT | CASSLGRTGFTDTQYF | TRBJ2-3 | TRBD1 | TRBV5-1 | many
TGTGCCAGCAGTTACTCGTCCCGGGAGGGATCCTACGAGCAGTACTTC | CASSYSSREGSYEQYF | TRBJ2-7 | TRBD2 | TRBV6-5 | many
TGTGCCAGCAGTGAATTTCTGGACATGAACACTGAAGCTTTCTTT | CASSEFLDMNTEAFF | TRBJ1-1 | - | TRBV6-2/TRBV6-3 | many
TGTGCCAGCACCCCCGACAGGGCCTATGGCTACACCTTC | CASTPDRAYGYTF | TRBJ1-2 | TRBD1 | TRBV27 | few
TGCAGTGCTACCCGAGAGGATCAAGAGACCCAGTACTTC | CSATREDQETQYF | TRBJ2-5 | - | TRBV20-1 | many
TGCAGTGCGGAGACTAGCATCAACACCGGGGAGCTGCTTTTT | CSAETSINTGELLF | TRBJ2-2 | TRBD2 | TRBV20-1 | -
TGTGCCAGCAGCCGGCGGGGGGGTGCAGCTTTCTTT | CASSRRGGAAFF | TRBJ1-1 | - | TRBV7-2 | many
TGTGCCAGCAGCTTAGGTCGGCAGGGGGGGGGGAGAAGCACAGATACGCAGTATTTT | CASSLGRQGGGRSTDTQYF | TRBJ2-3 | - | TRBV7-2 | few
TGTGCCAGCAGTTATCCGGGACCGTCGAACACTGAAGCTTTCTTT | CASSYPGPSNTEAFF | TRBJ1-1 | - | TRBV7-9 | many
TGTGCCAGCAGTTACTCCGGACGGGACCTTAATGAAAAACTGTTTTTT | CASSYSGRDLNEKLFF | TRBJ1-4 | - | TRBV6-2/TRBV6-3 | few
TGCGCCAGCAGCTTGGAGGGACACGCGACACCCCTCCACTTT | CASSLEGHATPLHF | TRBJ1-6 | - | TRBV5-1 | few
TGTGCCAGCAGTGAGGACAGGGCAACTAATGAAAAACTGTTTTTT | CASSEDRATNEKLFF | TRBJ1-4 | TRBD1 | TRBV2 | many
TGTGCCAGCTCACCAGGGACTACCGACAATGAGCAGTTCTTC | CASSPGTTDNEQFF | TRBJ2-1 | TRBD2 | TRBV18 | -
TGTGCCAGCAGTTTATCTCTGGGGGCGGCTAATGAAAAACTGTTTTTT | CASSLSLGAANEKLFF | TRBJ1-4 | - | TRBV27 | many
TGTGCCATCAGAGCTCGACCGGGACTAGCGGAAGAGACCCAGTACTTC | CAIRARPGLAEETQYF | TRBJ2-5 | TRBD2 | TRBV10-3 | many
TGTGCCACCAGTGATGGGCCCGGGACAAGGAATTACAATGAGCAGTTCTTC | CATSDGPGTRNYNEQFF | TRBJ2-1 | - | TRBV24-1 | many
TGTGCCAGCAGCTTAGCAGCGTTAACTGGGGCCAACGTCCTGACTTTC | CASSLAALTGANVLTF | TRBJ2-6 | - | TRBV7-9 | -
TGCGCCAGCAGCACGGGCAGGTATAGCAATCAGCCCCAGCATTTT | CASSTGRYSNQPQHF | TRBJ1-5 | - | TRBV4-1 | few
TGTGCCAGCAGTTTAAAGGTTAGCGGGAGTGATACGCAGTATTTT | CASSLKVSGSDTQYF | TRBJ2-3 | TRBD2 | TRBV27 | many
TGCAGTGCTAGGTCGGACGTTAGCAATCAGCCCCAGCATTTT | CSARSDVSNQPQHF | TRBJ1-5 | - | TRBV20-1 | many
TGTGCCAGCAGTGGGGCTACAGGGGAGGGTCAGCCCCAGCATTTT | CASSGATGEGQPQHF | TRBJ1-5 | TRBD1 | TRBV6-2/TRBV6-3 | many
TGTGCCATCAGTGAGCGGGGCTCCTACAATGAGCAGTTCTTC | CAISERGSYNEQFF | TRBJ2-1 | - | TRBV10-3 | many
TGTGCCACCACCCGAGGGGGGTCAGATACGCAGTATTTT | CATTRGGSDTQYF | TRBJ2-3 | - | TRBV15 | -
TGTGCCTGGAGTGTACCCCCTTGGGGGGAGACCCAGTACTTC | CAWSVPPWGETQYF | TRBJ2-5 | - | TRBV30 | many
TGCAGTGCTAGAGATCGGGGACGGCTAGTTCCCACCTACGAGCAGTACTTC | CSARDRGRLVPTYEQYF | TRBJ2-7 | - | TRBV20-1 | many
TGTGCCAGCAGTTTACGTCTTAGCGGGAGTTTGGTGAAGGAGACCCAGTACTTC | CASSLRLSGSLVKETQYF | TRBJ2-5 | TRBD2 | TRBV27 | -
TGCAGTGCTTCCCAAGGGACATCCAGCGAGTACGAGCAGTACTTC | CSASQGTSSEYEQYF | TRBJ2-7 | - | TRBV20-1 | many
TGTGCCAGCTCACCGGACAGGAGAGCCTACGAGCAGTACTTC | CASSPDRRAYEQYF | TRBJ2-7 | TRBD1 | TRBV18 | many
TGTGCCAGCAGTCCGACCCTTCGACTAGCGGGTCACACCGGGGAGCTGTTTTTT | CASSPTLRLAGHTGELFF | TRBJ2-2 | TRBD2 | TRBV28 | many